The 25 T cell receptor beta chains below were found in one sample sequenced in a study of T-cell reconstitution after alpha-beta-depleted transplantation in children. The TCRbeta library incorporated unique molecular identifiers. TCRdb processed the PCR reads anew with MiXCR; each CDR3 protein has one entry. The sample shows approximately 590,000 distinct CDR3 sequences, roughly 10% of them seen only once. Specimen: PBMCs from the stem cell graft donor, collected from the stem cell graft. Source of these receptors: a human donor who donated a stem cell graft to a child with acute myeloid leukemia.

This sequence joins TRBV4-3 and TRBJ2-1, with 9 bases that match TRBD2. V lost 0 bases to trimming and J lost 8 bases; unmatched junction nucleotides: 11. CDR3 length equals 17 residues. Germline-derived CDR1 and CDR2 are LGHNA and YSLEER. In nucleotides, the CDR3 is TGCGCCAGCAGCCAAGAATGGGGCGGGAGGGCCACATATGAGCAGTTCTTC. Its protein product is CASSQEWGGRATYEQFF.

The CDR3 loop reads CSARDSGQGKDEQFF. CDR3 DNA sequence: TGCAGTGCTAGAGATTCGGGACAGGGGAAGGATGAGCAGTTCTTC. The chain carries TRBV20-1 and TRBJ2-1; 10 bases agree with TRBD1. Trimming cost V 0 bases and J 8 bases; bases outside gene matches: 7. The CDR3 spans 15 residues. Germline loops: CDR1 DFQATT, CDR2 SNEGSKA (reference sequence).

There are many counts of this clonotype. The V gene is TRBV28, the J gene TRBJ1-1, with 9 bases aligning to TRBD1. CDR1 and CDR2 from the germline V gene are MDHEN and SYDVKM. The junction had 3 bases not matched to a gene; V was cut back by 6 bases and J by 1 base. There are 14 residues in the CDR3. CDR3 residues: CASRDRGRNTEAFF. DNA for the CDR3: TGTGCCAGCAGGGACAGGGGACGGAACACTGAAGCTTTCTTT.

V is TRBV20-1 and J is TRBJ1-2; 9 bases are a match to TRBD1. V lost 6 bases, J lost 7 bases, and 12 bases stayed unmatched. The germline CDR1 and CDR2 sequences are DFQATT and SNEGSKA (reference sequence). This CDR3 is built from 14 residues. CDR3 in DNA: TGCAGTGCCCCCCGAACAGGGGGCGACGGTGGCTACACCTTC. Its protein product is CSAPRTGGDGGYTF.

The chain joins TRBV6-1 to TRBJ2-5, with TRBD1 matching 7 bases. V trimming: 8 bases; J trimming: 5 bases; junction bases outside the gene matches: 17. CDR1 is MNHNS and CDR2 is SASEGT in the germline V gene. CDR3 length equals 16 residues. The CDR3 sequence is CASLRLGEGASETQYF. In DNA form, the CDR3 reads TGTGCCAGCTTACGGTTGGGAGAGGGGGCCTCGGAGACCCAGTACTTC.

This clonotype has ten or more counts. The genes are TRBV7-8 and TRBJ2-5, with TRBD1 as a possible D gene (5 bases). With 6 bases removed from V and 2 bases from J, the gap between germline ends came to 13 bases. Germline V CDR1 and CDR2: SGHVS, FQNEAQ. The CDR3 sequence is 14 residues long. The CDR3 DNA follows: TGTGCCAGCAGTTCCTGGACAAGTCAAGAGACCCAGTACTTC. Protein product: CASSSWTSQETQYF.

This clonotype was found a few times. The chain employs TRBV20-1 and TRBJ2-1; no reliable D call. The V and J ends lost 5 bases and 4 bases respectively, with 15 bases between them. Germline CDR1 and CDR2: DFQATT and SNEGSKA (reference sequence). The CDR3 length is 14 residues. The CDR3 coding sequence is TGCAGTGCTCTGACTTCAGTCCCTTACAATGAGCAGTTCTTC. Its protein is CSALTSVPYNEQFF.

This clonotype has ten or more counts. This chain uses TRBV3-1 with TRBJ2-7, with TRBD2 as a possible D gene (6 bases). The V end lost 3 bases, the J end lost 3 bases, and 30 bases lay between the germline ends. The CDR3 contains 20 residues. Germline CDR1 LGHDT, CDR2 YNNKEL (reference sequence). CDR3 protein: CASSQPRQRRREVRRYEQYF. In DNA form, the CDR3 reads TGTGCCAGCAGCCAGCCCCGTCAGCGAAGGCGGGAAGTAAGACGCTACGAGCAGTACTTC.

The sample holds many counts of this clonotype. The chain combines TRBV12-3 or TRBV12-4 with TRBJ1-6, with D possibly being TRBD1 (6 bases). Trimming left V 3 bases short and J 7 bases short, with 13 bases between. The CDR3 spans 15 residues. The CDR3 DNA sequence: TGTGCCAGCAGTTTGCAGGGGATAGGAAATTCACCCCTCCACTTT. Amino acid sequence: CASSLQGIGNSPLHF.

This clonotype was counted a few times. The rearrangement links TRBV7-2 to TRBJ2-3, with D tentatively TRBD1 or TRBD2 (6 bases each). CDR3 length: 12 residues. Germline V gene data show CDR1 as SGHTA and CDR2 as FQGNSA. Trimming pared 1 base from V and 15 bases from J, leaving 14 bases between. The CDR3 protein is CASSLDTAGQYF. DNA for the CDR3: TGTGCCAGCAGCTTAGACACCGCGGGACAATATTTT.

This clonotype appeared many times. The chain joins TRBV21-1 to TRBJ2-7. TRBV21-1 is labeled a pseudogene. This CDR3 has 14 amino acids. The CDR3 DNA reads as TGTGCCACCCAGCCTAACCAAAGAACCTACGAGCAGTACTTC. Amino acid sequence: CATQPNQRTYEQYF.

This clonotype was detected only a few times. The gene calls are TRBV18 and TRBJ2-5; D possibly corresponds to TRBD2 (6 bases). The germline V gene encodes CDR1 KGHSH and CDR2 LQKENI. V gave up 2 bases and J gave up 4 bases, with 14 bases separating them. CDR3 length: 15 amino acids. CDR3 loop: CASSPKAGKIETQYF. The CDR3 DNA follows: TGTGCCAGCTCACCAAAGGCGGGAAAGATAGAGACCCAGTACTTC.

The chain's CDR3 is CASKLAFSSYNEQFF. CDR3 DNA sequence: TGTGCCAGCAAACTAGCGTTTAGCTCCTACAATGAGCAGTTCTTC. V and J are TRBV7-2 and TRBJ2-1, with 7 bases identical to TRBD2. Germline CDR1 and CDR2: SGHTA and FQGNSA. V shed 7 bases and J 0 bases; nucleotides not matched to a gene: 6. The CDR3 loop spans 15 amino acids.

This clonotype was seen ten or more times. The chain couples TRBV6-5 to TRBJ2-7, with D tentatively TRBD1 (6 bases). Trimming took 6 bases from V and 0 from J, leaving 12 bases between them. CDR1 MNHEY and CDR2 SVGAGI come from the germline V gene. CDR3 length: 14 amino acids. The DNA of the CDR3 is TGTGCCAGCAGCCACCGGACAGCCTCCTACGAGCAGTACTTC. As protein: CASSHRTASYEQYF.

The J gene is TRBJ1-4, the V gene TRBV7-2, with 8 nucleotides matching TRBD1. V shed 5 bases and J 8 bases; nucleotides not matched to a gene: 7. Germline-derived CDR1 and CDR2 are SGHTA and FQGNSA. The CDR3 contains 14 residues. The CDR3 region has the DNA TGTGCCAGCAGCCCCACAGGGGGTGGAGAAAAACTGTTTTTT. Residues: CASSPTGGGEKLFF.

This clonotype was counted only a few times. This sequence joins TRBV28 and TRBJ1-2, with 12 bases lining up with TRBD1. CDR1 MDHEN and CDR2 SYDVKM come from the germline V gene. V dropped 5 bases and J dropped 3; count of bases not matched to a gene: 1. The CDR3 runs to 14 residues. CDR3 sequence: CASSGTGGDYGYTF. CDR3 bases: TGTGCCAGCAGTGGGACAGGGGGCGACTATGGCTACACCTTC.

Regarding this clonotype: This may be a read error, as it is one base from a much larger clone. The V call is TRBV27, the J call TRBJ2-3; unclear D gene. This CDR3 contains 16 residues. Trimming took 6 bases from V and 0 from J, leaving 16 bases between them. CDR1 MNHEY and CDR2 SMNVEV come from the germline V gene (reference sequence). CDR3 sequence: CASRRQTVTSTDTQYF. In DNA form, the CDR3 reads TGTGCCAGCAGACGCCAAACGGTAACTAGCACAGATACGCAGTATTTT.

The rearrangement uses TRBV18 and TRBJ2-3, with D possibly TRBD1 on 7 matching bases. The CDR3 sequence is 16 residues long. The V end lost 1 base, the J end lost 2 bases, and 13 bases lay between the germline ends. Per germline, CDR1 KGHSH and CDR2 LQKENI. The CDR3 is CASSPLQGGATDTQYF. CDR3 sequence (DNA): TGTGCCAGCTCACCACTTCAGGGGGGTGCCACAGATACGCAGTATTTT. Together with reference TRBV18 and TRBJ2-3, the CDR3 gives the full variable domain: NAGVMQNPRHLVRRRGQEARLRCSPMKGHSHVYWYRQLPEEGLKFMVYLQKENIIDESGMPKERFSAEFPKEGPSILRIQQVVRGDSAAYFCASSPLQGGATDTQYFGPGTRLTVL.

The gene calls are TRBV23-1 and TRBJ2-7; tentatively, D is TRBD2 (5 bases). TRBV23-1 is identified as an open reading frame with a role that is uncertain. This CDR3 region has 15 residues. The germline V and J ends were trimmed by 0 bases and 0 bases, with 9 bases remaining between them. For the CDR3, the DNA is TGCGCCAGCAGTCAATCGGGAGACGCCTCCTACGAGCAGTACTTC. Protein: CASSQSGDASYEQYF.

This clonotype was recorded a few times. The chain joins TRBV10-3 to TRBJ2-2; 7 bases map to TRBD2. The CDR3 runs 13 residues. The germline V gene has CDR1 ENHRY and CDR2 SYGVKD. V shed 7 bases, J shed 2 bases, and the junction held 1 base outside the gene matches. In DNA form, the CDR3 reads TGTGCCATCACGGGAGGCAACACCGGGGAGCTGTTTTTT. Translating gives CAITGGNTGELFF.

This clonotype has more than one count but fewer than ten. The CDR3, as DNA: TGTGCCAGCAGTTTCCAAGCGGGAGGGCATCAAGAGCAGTACTTC. Its translation: CASSFQAGGHQEQYF. V and J are TRBV12-3 or TRBV12-4 and TRBJ2-7, with TRBD2 identical over 10 bases. The ends lost 3 bases at V and 7 bases at J; junction bases unmatched: 9. CDR3 size: 15 residues.

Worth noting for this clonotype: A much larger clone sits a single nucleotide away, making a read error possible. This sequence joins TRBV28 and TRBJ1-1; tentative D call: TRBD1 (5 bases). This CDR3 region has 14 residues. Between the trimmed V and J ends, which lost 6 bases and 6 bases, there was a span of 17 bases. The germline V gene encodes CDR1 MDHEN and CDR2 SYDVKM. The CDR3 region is CASRKGRVGAEAFF. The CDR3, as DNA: TGTGCCAGCAGAAAAGGGAGAGTGGGGGCTGAAGCTTTCTTT. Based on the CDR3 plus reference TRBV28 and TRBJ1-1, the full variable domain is DVKVTQSSRYLVKRTGEKVFLECVQDMDHENMFWYRQDPGLGLRLIYFSYDVKMKEKGDIPEGYSVSREKKERFSLILESASTNQTSMYLCASRKGRVGAEAFFGQGTRLTVV.

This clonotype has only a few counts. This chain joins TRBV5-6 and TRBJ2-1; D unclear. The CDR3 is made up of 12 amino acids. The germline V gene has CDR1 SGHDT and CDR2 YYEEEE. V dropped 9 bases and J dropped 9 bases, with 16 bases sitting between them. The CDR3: CAIGPPVGEQFF. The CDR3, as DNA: TGTGCCATCGGGCCGCCGGTTGGTGAGCAGTTCTTC.

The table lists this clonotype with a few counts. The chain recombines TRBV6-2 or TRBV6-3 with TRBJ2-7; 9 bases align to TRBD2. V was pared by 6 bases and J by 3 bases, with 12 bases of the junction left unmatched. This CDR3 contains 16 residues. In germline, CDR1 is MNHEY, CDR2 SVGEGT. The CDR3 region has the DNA TGTGCCAGCAGCCACTCGGCTAGCGGGACCCTCTACGAGCAGTACTTC. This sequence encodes CASSHSASGTLYEQYF.

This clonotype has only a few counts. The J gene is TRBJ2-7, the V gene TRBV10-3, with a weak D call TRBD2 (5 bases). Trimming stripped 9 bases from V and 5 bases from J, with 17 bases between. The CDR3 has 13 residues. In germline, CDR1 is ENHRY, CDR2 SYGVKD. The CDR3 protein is CAIRREKMDEQYF. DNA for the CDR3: TGTGCCATACGACGGGAAAAGATGGACGAGCAGTACTTC.